The 32 T cell receptor beta chains below come from one sample, sequenced in a study of blood T cell repertoires in COVID-19. Clones were read by immunoSEQ multiplex PCR, and TCRdb kept only the in-frame ones, dropping some. This sample has some 290,000 clones, with roughly 90% found just once. Sequences were obtained from PBMCs or T cells enriched from blood (not recorded which). These receptors all stem from a woman aged 25 to 45 who had been exposed to COVID-19.

The chain uses TRBV7-9 and TRBJ2-3; 7 bases line up with TRBD2. Germline lookup yields CDR1 SEHNR and CDR2 FQNEAQ (reference sequence). V shed 6 bases, J shed 2 bases, and the junction held 5 bases outside the gene matches. The length of the CDR3 is 14 residues. The CDR3 reads CASRASGNTDTQYF. The CDR3 DNA sequence: TGTGCCAGCAGGGCTAGCGGTAACACAGATACGCAGTATTTT. The full variable domain, rest sourced from reference TRBV7-9 and TRBJ2-3, is DTGVSQNPRHKITKRGQNVTFRCDPISEHNRLYWYRQTLGQGPEFLTYFQNEAQLEKSRLLSDRFSAERPKGSFSTLEIQRTEQGDSAMYLCASRASGNTDTQYFGPGTRLTVL.

The J gene is TRBJ2-3, the V gene TRBV19; a weak D match, TRBD2 (5 bases). This CDR3 is 14 amino acids long. V lost 0 bases to trimming and J lost 7 bases, with 11 bases between them. Germline CDR1 is LNHDA and CDR2 is SQIVND (reference sequence). The chain's CDR3 is CASSIEAGVYTQYF. DNA for the CDR3: TGTGCCAGTAGTATAGAAGCCGGGGTCTATACGCAGTATTTT.

V usage is TRBV2 and J usage is TRBJ1-5; D is unclear. With 7 bases removed from V and 2 bases from J, the gap between germline ends came to 6 bases. The CDR3 is 12 amino acids. CDR1 is SNHLY, CDR2 FYNNEI, per germline. The CDR3 DNA is TGTGCCAGCAAAACAGGCAATCAGCCCCAGCATTTT. Translating it yields CASKTGNQPQHF.

The gene calls are TRBV18 and TRBJ1-5; 7 bases fit TRBD1. Germline values: CDR1 KGHSH, CDR2 LQKENI. The V segment lost 5 bases and the J segment 0 bases; nucleotides outside the gene matches: 19. This CDR3 spans 20 amino acids. CDR3 sequence (DNA): TGTGCCAGCTCATTCCGTTCCTTGGACAGGTATGAAGTTAGCAATCAGCCCCAGCATTTT. This codes for CASSFRSLDRYEVSNQPQHF.

This chain links TRBV3-1 (or the pseudogene TRBV3-2) with TRBJ2-3; 9 nucleotides agree with TRBD2. This CDR3 is 18 amino acids long. V gave up 5 bases and J gave up 3 bases; unmatched junction bases: 15. The germline CDR1 and CDR2 sequences are LGHDT and YNNKEL (reference sequence). The CDR3: CASSFPTAGGGWTDTQYF. The CDR3 DNA reads as TGTGCCAGCAGCTTCCCGACAGCGGGGGGTGGTTGGACAGATACGCAGTATTTT.

The J gene is TRBJ2-3, the V gene TRBV19, with TRBD1 matching 11 bases. Germline loops: CDR1 LNHDA, CDR2 SQIVND (reference sequence). The junction had 5 bases not matched to a gene; V was cut back by 10 bases and J by 2 bases. The CDR3 covers 14 residues. CDR3 protein: CATGTGGLTDTQYF. The CDR3 nucleotides are TGTGCCACTGGGACAGGGGGACTCACAGATACGCAGTATTTT.

The table lists this clone with a few counts. The chain links TRBV19 to TRBJ1-1; D is unresolved. Between the trimmed V and J ends, which lost 5 bases and 3 bases, there was a span of 16 bases. CDR3 length: 15 residues. From germline, CDR1 is LNHDA and CDR2 SQIVND (reference sequence). This CDR3 reads CASSSITVQDTEAFF. Here the CDR3 DNA reads TGTGCCAGTAGTTCTATAACAGTGCAAGACACTGAAGCTTTCTTT.

In nucleotides, the CDR3 is TGTGCCAGCAGCCTGGACAGAGACTACAATCAGCCCCAGCATTTT. Its protein is CASSLDRDYNQPQHF. The chain uses TRBV28 and TRBJ1-5; TRBD1 might be the D (6 bases). This CDR3 has 15 residues. V was clipped by 6 bases and J by 3 bases, with 15 bases between them. From germline, CDR1 is MDHEN and CDR2 SYDVKM.

The V gene is TRBV18, the J gene TRBJ1-5, with D possibly being TRBD1 (5 bases). CDR3 length equals 13 residues. Germline lookup yields CDR1 KGHSH and CDR2 LQKENI. The V end lost 3 bases, the J end lost 5 bases, and 8 bases lay between the germline ends. The DNA for the CDR3 is TGTGCCAGCTCACCGGGGACTGATCAGCCCCAGCATTTT. Translated, it gives CASSPGTDQPQHF.

The count of this clone is one. The chain combines TRBV15 with TRBJ2-1, with 13 bases lining up with TRBD2. This CDR3 contains 17 residues. Losses at the gene ends were 1 base for V and 8 bases for J; bases not matched to a gene: 8. Looked up from germline, CDR1 is LNHNV and CDR2 is YYDKDF (reference sequence). The CDR3 loop is CATSRVPRTSGGDEQFF. In nucleotides, the CDR3 is TGTGCCACCAGCAGAGTTCCAAGGACTAGCGGGGGAGATGAGCAGTTCTTC.

The gene calls are TRBV6-6 and TRBJ1-1; no reliable D call. The CDR3 has 13 amino acids. CDR1 and CDR2 (germline): MNHNY, SVGAGI (reference sequence). Trimming shortened V by 6 bases and J by 1 base, and 9 bases separated the two germline ends. The chain's CDR3 is CASSQTGNTEAFF. The CDR3 DNA follows: TGTGCCAGCAGCCAGACTGGGAACACTGAAGCTTTCTTT.

The chain combines TRBV10-3 with TRBJ2-3; TRBD2 matches at 8 bases. Germline CDR1 ENHRY, CDR2 SYGVKD. V was pared by 7 bases and J by 3 bases, with 9 bases of the junction left unmatched. CDR3 length: 15 residues. The CDR3 loop is CAINPSGGATDTQYF. CDR3 bases: TGTGCCATCAACCCGAGCGGGGGTGCGACAGATACGCAGTATTTT.

The chain joins TRBV3-1 (or the pseudogene TRBV3-2) to TRBJ2-7, with TRBD2 matching over 9 bases. CDR3 length equals 15 residues. Per the germline V gene, CDR1 is LGHDT and CDR2 is YNNKEL (reference sequence). V lost 1 base and J lost 7; bases outside the gene matches: 8. CDR3 DNA sequence: TGTGCCAGCAGCCAAGTTTCTAGCGGGGTGGGGGAGCAGTACTTC. Protein: CASSQVSSGVGEQYF.

The genes are TRBV30 and TRBJ1-1; 7 nucleotides align to TRBD1. Germline V lookup: CDR1 GTSNPN, CDR2 SVGIG (reference sequence). This CDR3 is 12 amino acids long. With V trimmed by 4 bases and J by 11 bases, 10 bases remained unmatched. In DNA form, the CDR3 reads TGTGCCTGGAACCAGGGGGAGGTAGGTGCTTTCTTT. Amino acid sequence: CAWNQGEVGAFF.

V gene TRBV5-6 combines with J gene TRBJ2-7, with no clear D. The CDR3 extends over 13 amino acids. Between the trimmed V and J ends, which lost 1 base and 3 bases, there was a span of 8 bases. Germline-derived CDR1 and CDR2 are SGHDT and YYEEEE. The CDR3, as DNA: TGTGCCAGCAGCTTGAATCAGAACTACGAGCAGTACTTC. This gives the protein CASSLNQNYEQYF.

A single count supports this clone. The chain uses TRBV7-2 and TRBJ2-7; D gene ambiguous. CDR1 SGHTA and CDR2 FQGNSA come from the germline V gene. The CDR3 consists of 11 residues. Trimming shortened V by 4 bases and J by 5 bases, and 6 bases separated the two germline ends. CDR3 coding DNA: TGTGCCAGCAGCTCAGTGGACGAGCAGTACTTC. This translates into CASSSVDEQYF.

The chain is built from TRBV29-1 and TRBJ1-1, with D unclear. With 6 bases removed from V and 0 bases from J, the gap between germline ends came to 14 bases. Germline CDR1 SQVTM, CDR2 ANQGSEA. CDR3 size: 14 residues. This chain's CDR3 is CSVRGGYLNTEAFF. CDR3 DNA sequence: TGCAGCGTCCGAGGAGGCTATCTGAACACTGAAGCTTTCTTT.

The chain uses TRBV10-3 and TRBJ1-1; 7 nucleotides agree with TRBD1. Germline V gives CDR1 ENHRY, CDR2 SYGVKD. The CDR3 extends over 13 amino acids. Trimming at V came to 6 bases and at J to 6 bases, leaving 7 bases not matched to a gene. The CDR3 nucleotides read TGTGCCATCAGACAGGGGAATGAAGCTGAAGCTTTCTTT. This codes for CAIRQGNEAEAFF.

The chain uses TRBV9 and TRBJ1-2, with 9 bases matching TRBD1. The V and J ends lost 5 bases and 3 bases, in that order; junction bases with no gene match: 11. The germline gives CDR1 SGDLS, CDR2 YYNGEE. This CDR3 comprises 16 residues. For the CDR3, the DNA is TGTGCCAGCAGTGATGGGACAGGGAGTAGGGACTATGGCTACACCTTC. Amino acid sequence: CASSDGTGSRDYGYTF.

J is TRBJ1-4 and V is TRBV5-1; TRBD1 agrees at 7 bases. The germline gives CDR1 SGHRS, CDR2 YFSETQ. The J segment lost 5 bases and the V segment lost 3 bases, leaving 7 bases of the junction unmatched. The CDR3 is 15 amino acids. This chain's CDR3 is CASSSGDSRNEKLFF. Written as DNA, the CDR3 is TGCGCCAGCAGCTCAGGGGACAGTCGAAATGAAAAACTGTTTTTT.

The chain is built from TRBV15 and TRBJ1-5, with a possible D match to TRBD1 (5 bases). The CDR3 runs to 14 residues. CDR1 is LNHNV, CDR2 YYDKDF, per germline (reference sequence). Between the trimmed V and J ends, which lost 1 base and 7 bases, there was a span of 11 bases. CDR3 in DNA: TGTGCCACCAGCAGAGGCAGGGAGGGCCAGCCCCAGCATTTT. Residues: CATSRGREGQPQHF.

This rearrangement joins TRBV3-1 (or the pseudogene TRBV3-2) to TRBJ1-5; the D gene is possibly TRBD1 (6 bases). Trimming removed 1 base at V and 2 bases at J, with 18 bases between. Per germline, CDR1 LGHDT and CDR2 YNNKEL (reference sequence). The CDR3 is 18 amino acids. The CDR3 here is CASSQVRKGGKGNQPQHF. The DNA for the CDR3 is TGTGCCAGCAGCCAAGTCAGGAAGGGGGGGAAGGGCAATCAGCCCCAGCATTTT.

V usage is TRBV9 and J usage is TRBJ2-7, with D possibly being TRBD1 (5 bases). The V gene lost 3 bases and the J gene lost 3 bases, with 13 bases spanning the gap. This CDR3 spans 14 amino acids. Germline V CDR1 and CDR2: SGDLS, YYNGEE. The CDR3, as DNA: TGTGCCAGCAGCGGTCGACAGAACCACTACGAGCAGTACTTC. This codes for CASSGRQNHYEQYF.

In regard to this clone: Other DNA sequences in this specimen translate into the identical CDR3. The V and J genes are TRBV7-9 and TRBJ2-7; D ambiguous. Germline loops: CDR1 SEHNR, CDR2 FQNEAQ (reference sequence). The CDR3 runs 11 residues. V lost 4 bases and J 4 bases, leaving 5 bases between the germline ends. CDR3 protein: CASSSNYEQYF. CDR3 sequence (DNA): TGTGCCAGCAGCTCTAATTACGAGCAGTACTTC.

CDR3 amino acids: CASSIGPRVGNTGELFF. For the CDR3, the DNA is TGTGCCAGTAGTATAGGGCCCCGGGTTGGGAACACCGGGGAGCTGTTTTTT. The chain combines TRBV19 with TRBJ2-2; no firm D call. There are 17 residues in the CDR3. The germline V and J ends were trimmed by 1 base and 1 base, with 13 bases remaining between them. CDR1 and CDR2 (germline): LNHDA, SQIVND (reference sequence).

A few counts support this clone. The chain links TRBV5-1 to TRBJ2-7; 10 nucleotides match TRBD1. This CDR3 contains 14 residues. Per the germline V gene, CDR1 is SGHRS and CDR2 is YFSETQ. V shed 4 bases and J 5 bases; nucleotides not matched to a gene: 6. The CDR3 loop reads CASSTGQGIHEQYF. DNA for the CDR3: TGCGCCAGCAGCACGGGACAGGGGATCCACGAGCAGTACTTC.

This clone was counted between two and nine times. V gene TRBV7-9 combines with J gene TRBJ2-7; 8 bases map to TRBD1. Germline loops: CDR1 SEHNR, CDR2 FQNEAQ (reference sequence). The CDR3 is 13 amino acids. The trim removed 6 bases at V and 13 bases at J, leaving 14 bases unmatched. DNA of the CDR3: TGTGCCAGCAGTCAAACAGGACAGGGCCTCTCCTACTTC. Translation: CASSQTGQGLSYF.

The chain recombines TRBV5-1 with TRBJ1-3; D gene uncertain. V lost 6 bases and J 8 bases, leaving 9 bases between the germline ends. The CDR3 is 11 amino acids. Germline loops: CDR1 SGHRS, CDR2 YFSETQ. CDR3 residues: CASTDSDTIYF. CDR3 DNA sequence: TGCGCCAGCACAGATTCAGACACCATATATTTT.

The rearrangement uses TRBV6-1 and TRBJ1-2, with 7 bases matching TRBD1. V lost 2 bases, J lost 5 bases, and 5 bases stayed unmatched. The CDR3 has 14 residues. CDR1 is MNHNS, CDR2 SASEGT, per germline. The CDR3 DNA reads as TGTGCCAGCAGTGAAAGGACAGGCCCATATGGCTACACCTTC. Amino acids: CASSERTGPYGYTF.

The V gene is TRBV19, the J gene TRBJ1-1, with D possibly matching TRBD1 (5 bases). V was shortened by 3 bases and J by 3 bases, with 11 bases between the two germline ends. The length of the CDR3 is 14 residues. The germline V gene has CDR1 LNHDA and CDR2 SQIVND (reference sequence). CDR3 sequence: CASSITGPDTEAFF. In DNA form, the CDR3 reads TGTGCCAGTAGTATTACAGGCCCCGACACTGAAGCTTTCTTT. The variable domain in full, completed from reference TRBV19 and TRBJ1-1, reads DGGITQSPKYLFRKEGQNVTLSCEQNLNHDAMYWYRQDPGQGLRLIYYSQIVNDFQKGDIAEGYSVSREKKESFPLTVTSAQKNPTAFYLCASSITGPDTEAFFGQGTRLTVV.

This chain joins TRBV27 and TRBJ1-6; no firm D call. Germline loops: CDR1 MNHEY, CDR2 SMNVEV (reference sequence). This CDR3 has 16 residues. The germline V and J ends were trimmed by 6 bases and 2 bases, with 14 bases remaining between them. Here the CDR3 reads CASRRQQMAYNSPLHF. The CDR3 DNA follows: TGTGCCAGCAGGCGACAACAAATGGCCTATAATTCACCCCTCCACTTT.

This clone was observed a single time. This sequence joins TRBV7-9 and TRBJ1-1; the D gene is possibly TRBD1 (5 bases). This CDR3 spans 15 amino acids. CDR1 is SEHNR and CDR2 is FQNEAQ in the germline V gene (reference sequence). The V end was cut by 5 bases, the J end by 6 bases, with 19 bases between. CDR3 sequence: CASSAWTTLSAEAFF. The CDR3 DNA reads TGTGCCAGCAGCGCCTGGACAACTCTGAGCGCTGAAGCTTTCTTT.